The 32 T cell receptor beta chains in this list originate from one sample, sequenced in a study of CD8 T cells in Susac syndrome. RNA, at about 0.45 to 1 ug, was reverse transcribed with random hexamers. Each CDR3 protein is one row after TCRdb ran MiXCR on the immunoSEQ multiplex PCR reads. The data contain more than 95,000 distinct CDR3 sequences, about 95% of them seen just once; the ten biggest clones take up around 0.21%. Sequenced sample: CD8+ T cells from PBMCs. These receptors all come from a human donor with Susac syndrome.

This clonotype was found a few times. The genes are TRBV27 and TRBJ2-3; D remains ambiguous. This CDR3 comprises 13 residues. CDR1 is MNHEY, CDR2 SMNVEV, per germline (reference sequence). Trimming took 6 bases from V and 3 from J, leaving 10 bases between them. The CDR3: CASSPEPTDTQYF. Written as DNA, the CDR3 is TGTGCCAGCAGCCCTGAACCGACAGATACGCAGTATTTT.

V and J are TRBV20-1 and TRBJ2-7; TRBD2 matches 11 bases. The CDR3 is made up of 13 amino acids. V shed 3 bases and J 9 bases; nucleotides not matched to a gene: 7. CDR1 DFQATT and CDR2 SNEGSKA come from the germline V gene (reference sequence). CDR3 region: CSARVLAGGWQYF. The CDR3 DNA reads TGCAGTGCTAGGGTTCTAGCGGGAGGTTGGCAGTACTTC.

The rearrangement uses TRBV7-6 and TRBJ2-3; the D is unclear. CDR3 length: 12 residues. Germline V CDR1 and CDR2: SGHVS, FNYEAQ. V gave up 2 bases and J gave up 4 bases, with 4 bases separating them. DNA for the CDR3: TGTGCCAGCAGCTTACTCGCAGATACGCAGTATTTT. Translating gives CASSLLADTQYF.

The chain is built from TRBV4-2 and TRBJ1-3; D not certain. The CDR3 totals 14 residues. Germline CDR1 and CDR2: LGHNA and YNFKEQ. The V gene lost 3 bases and the J gene lost 0 bases, with 6 bases spanning the gap. The CDR3, as DNA: TGTGCCAGCAGCCAGGGATACTCTGGAAACACCATATATTTT. It specifies CASSQGYSGNTIYF.

J is TRBJ1-5 and V is TRBV27; tentative D call: TRBD1 (5 bases). V lost 8 bases and J lost 2, with 13 bases in between. The germline CDR1 and CDR2 sequences are MNHEY and SMNVEV (reference sequence). This CDR3 spans 14 amino acids. CDR3 residues: CASWTEGGNQPQHF. In nucleotides, the CDR3 is TGTGCCAGCTGGACCGAAGGGGGCAATCAGCCCCAGCATTTT.

This chain connects TRBV7-9 to TRBJ2-2; 7 bases agree with TRBD1. The ends lost 4 bases at V and 3 bases at J; junction bases unmatched: 2. Germline V gives CDR1 SEHNR, CDR2 FQNEAQ (reference sequence). There are 14 residues in the CDR3. The CDR3 here is CASSSTGYTGELFF. CDR3 sequence (DNA): TGTGCCAGCAGCTCGACAGGGTACACCGGGGAGCTGTTTTTT.

The chain uses TRBV20-1 and TRBJ2-7; D ambiguous. From germline, CDR1 is DFQATT and CDR2 SNEGSKA (reference sequence). The CDR3 consists of 13 residues. Trimming removed 3 bases at V and 5 bases at J, with 14 bases between. Here the CDR3 reads CSARGVMVHEQYF. The CDR3 coding sequence is TGCAGTGCTAGGGGCGTAATGGTTCACGAGCAGTACTTC.

The chain employs TRBV29-1 and TRBJ2-2; 10 nucleotides align to TRBD1. J lost 4 bases, V lost 5 bases, and 4 bases had no gene match. The CDR3 covers 14 residues. Germline assignment: CDR1 SQVTM and CDR2 ANQGSEA. DNA of the CDR3: TGCAGCGTTAGCAGACAGGGGGCCACCGGGGAGCTGTTTTTT. Its protein product is CSVSRQGATGELFF.

The gene calls are TRBV27 and TRBJ1-4; D remains ambiguous. CDR3 size: 14 residues. The germline V gene encodes CDR1 MNHEY and CDR2 SMNVEV (reference sequence). V lost 2 bases to trimming and J lost 4 bases, with 8 bases between them. The CDR3 DNA reads TGTGCCAGCAGTTTAATCGGGTATAATGAAAAACTGTTTTTT. Protein product: CASSLIGYNEKLFF. The variable domain in full, completed from reference TRBV27 and TRBJ1-4, reads EAQVTQNPRYLITVTGKKLTVTCSQNMNHEYMSWYRQDPGLGLRQIYYSMNVEVTDKGDVPEGYKVSRKEKRNFPLILESPSPNQTSLYFCASSLIGYNEKLFFGSGTQLSVL.

The V gene is TRBV13, the J gene TRBJ2-2; D is ambiguous. The V gene lost 7 bases and the J gene lost 3 bases, with 6 bases spanning the gap. The CDR3 runs to 12 residues. Germline values: CDR1 PRHDT, CDR2 FYEKMQ (reference sequence). CDR3 nucleotide sequence: TGTGCCAGCAAGGTAGACACCGGGGAGCTGTTTTTT. This codes for CASKVDTGELFF. Supplemented by reference TRBV13 and TRBJ2-2, the full variable domain reads AAGVIQSPRHLIKEKRETATLKCYPIPRHDTVYWYQQGPGQDPQFLISFYEKMQSDKGSIPDRFSAQQFSDYHSELNMSSLELGDSALYFCASKVDTGELFFGEGSRLTVL.

This sequence joins TRBV13 and TRBJ1-2; D gene unclear. V gave up 5 bases and J gave up 10 bases, with 23 bases separating them. This CDR3 region has 15 residues. CDR1 and CDR2 (germline): PRHDT, FYEKMQ (reference sequence). The CDR3, as DNA: TGTGCCAGCAGCCCGCCCGGGAGCACCCTCCCCTTCTACACCTTC. Its translation: CASSPPGSTLPFYTF.

This chain links TRBV7-3 with TRBJ2-1; 8 nucleotides align to TRBD1. Trimming cost V 2 bases and J 5 bases; bases outside gene matches: 14. The CDR3 length is 18 residues. CDR1 SGHTA and CDR2 FQGTGA come from the germline V gene. CDR3: CASSLVGSGTGDNNEQFF. The CDR3 DNA is TGTGCCAGCAGCTTAGTAGGGTCGGGGACAGGAGACAACAATGAGCAGTTCTTC.

This rearrangement joins TRBV18 to TRBJ2-1; possible D gene TRBD2, 5 bases. This CDR3 comprises 14 residues. Germline V gene lookup returns CDR1 KGHSH and CDR2 LQKENI. V was trimmed by 6 bases and J by 2 bases, leaving 11 bases between them. The chain's CDR3 is CASSPPGTYNEQFF. The CDR3 nucleotides are TGTGCCAGCTCTCCCCCCGGGACCTACAATGAGCAGTTCTTC.

V usage is TRBV25-1 and J usage is TRBJ1-1; D remains ambiguous. The V gene's germline CDR1 is MGHDK and CDR2 SYGVNS. The CDR3 loop spans 15 amino acids. V lost 0 bases, J lost 4 bases, and 12 bases lay in between. The CDR3 DNA follows: TGTGCCAGCAGTGAATATATTCCAGGCGGCACTGAAGCTTTCTTT. It codes for CASSEYIPGGTEAFF.

The V and J genes are TRBV4-1 and TRBJ2-2, with D possibly being TRBD1 (7 bases). Germline V gene lookup returns CDR1 MGHRA and CDR2 YSYEKL. The CDR3 spans 17 residues. Trimming stripped 0 bases from V and 6 bases from J, with 17 bases between. In nucleotides, the CDR3 is TGCGCCAGCAGCCAAGATACGACAGGGACTTTTCCCGGGGAGCTGTTTTTT. As protein: CASSQDTTGTFPGELFF.

V and J are TRBV2 and TRBJ2-2; D is unclear. The CDR3 runs to 12 residues. V lost 10 bases and J 6 bases, leaving 12 bases between the germline ends. From germline, CDR1 is SNHLY and CDR2 FYNNEI. The CDR3 DNA is TGTGCCACCTACGTGGAGTCCGGGGAGCTGTTTTTT. Its translation is CATYVESGELFF.

V and J are TRBV2 and TRBJ2-1; 11 positions match TRBD2. V trimming: 5 bases; J trimming: 0 bases; junction bases outside the gene matches: 12. The CDR3 extends over 19 amino acids. Per the germline V gene, CDR1 is SNHLY and CDR2 is FYNNEI. The CDR3 loop is CASSIQWASGRSSYNEQFF. DNA of the CDR3: TGTGCCAGCAGTATCCAGTGGGCTAGCGGGAGGTCCTCCTACAATGAGCAGTTCTTC.

The V and J genes are TRBV29-1 and TRBJ2-7; TRBD1 aligns across 8 bases. The ends lost 4 bases at V and 3 bases at J; junction bases unmatched: 17. The CDR3 has 17 amino acids. Germline V gene data show CDR1 as SQVTM and CDR2 as ANQGSEA. The CDR3 bases are TGCAGCGTTGCTGTGGACAGGGTAAAAGGGTTCCTCTACGAGCAGTACTTC. Its protein product is CSVAVDRVKGFLYEQYF.

The chain links TRBV12-2 to TRBJ2-1; TRBD2 reflects the table's D call only, with no check against the DNA. TRBV12-2 is a known pseudogene. The CDR3 runs 16 residues. DNA for the CDR3: TGTGCAAGTCGCCAACGGGACGCGGGAAGCTACAATGAGCAGTTCTTC. This translates into CASRQRDAGSYNEQFF.

The rearrangement links TRBV9 to TRBJ1-2, with D perhaps matching TRBD1 (6 bases). Trimming cost V 0 bases and J 4 bases, with 13 bases left between them. CDR3 length: 15 amino acids. From germline, CDR1 is SGDLS and CDR2 YYNGEE. The CDR3 DNA sequence: TGTGCCAGCAGCGTAGCTACAGGGACCTCCTATGGCTACACCTTC. Translation: CASSVATGTSYGYTF.

The rearrangement uses TRBV9 and TRBJ1-1, with 7 positions matching TRBD1. V gave up 3 bases and J gave up 1 base; unmatched junction bases: 12. Per germline, CDR1 SGDLS and CDR2 YYNGEE. The CDR3 length is 17 residues. This chain's CDR3 is CASSDAIGGIQNTEAFF. The DNA for the CDR3 is TGTGCCAGCAGCGATGCTATAGGGGGCATCCAGAACACTGAAGCTTTCTTT.

The V call is TRBV5-6, the J call TRBJ1-1, with D uncertain. This CDR3 contains 13 residues. CDR1 is SGHDT, CDR2 YYEEEE, per germline. V was clipped by 2 bases and J by 3 bases, with 8 bases between them. Here the CDR3 reads CASSFAPDTEAFF. CDR3 nucleotide sequence: TGTGCCAGCAGCTTTGCACCGGACACTGAAGCTTTCTTT.

The rearrangement uses TRBV20-1 and TRBJ2-5, with TRBD1 matching 11 bases. With V trimmed by 1 base and J by 5 bases, 12 bases remained unmatched. CDR1 DFQATT and CDR2 SNEGSKA come from the germline V gene (reference sequence). The length of the CDR3 is 17 residues. In DNA form, the CDR3 reads TGCAGTGCTAGAGGAGCCGGGACAGGGGGTCCCACGGAGACCCAGTACTTC. Its protein product is CSARGAGTGGPTETQYF.

The gene calls are TRBV5-4 and TRBJ2-5, with D unresolved. Trimming left V 0 bases short and J 3 bases short, with 9 bases between. CDR1 is SGHNT, CDR2 YYREEE, per germline (reference sequence). The CDR3 is made up of 14 amino acids. Here the CDR3 reads CASSLGRNEETQYF. CDR3 coding DNA: TGTGCCAGCAGCTTGGGACGAAATGAAGAGACCCAGTACTTC.

The CDR3: CASSLAGSDYGYTF. The CDR3 bases are TGTGCCAGCAGCTTGGCAGGGAGTGACTATGGCTACACCTTC. This sequence joins TRBV5-4 and TRBJ1-2; D might be TRBD1 (5 bases). Germline V gene sequence: CDR1 SGHNT, CDR2 YYREEE (reference sequence). The germline V and J ends were trimmed by 0 bases and 3 bases, with 9 bases remaining between them. The CDR3 is 14 amino acids.

V gene TRBV7-9 combines with J gene TRBJ2-5; D is uncertain. Germline-derived CDR1 and CDR2 are SEHNR and FQNEAQ (reference sequence). The CDR3 is 13 amino acids. Deletions cut 7 bases from V and 2 bases from J, with 11 bases between. Here the CDR3 DNA reads TGTGCCAGCACCCCTGTAGTTCAAGAGACCCAGTACTTC. Translation: CASTPVVQETQYF.

The chain has TRBV9 and TRBJ2-2; TRBD1 matches 9 bases. CDR3 length: 15 residues. Germline trimming cut 7 bases from V and 3 bases from J; bases unmatched to any gene: 7. Germline V gene sequence: CDR1 SGDLS, CDR2 YYNGEE. The CDR3: CASAAGQGYTGELFF. CDR3 nucleotide sequence: TGTGCCAGCGCCGCGGGACAGGGTTACACCGGGGAGCTGTTTTTT.

The chain links TRBV6-5 to TRBJ2-7; D possibly corresponds to TRBD1 (6 bases). Trimming stripped 2 bases from V and 2 bases from J, with 7 bases between. This CDR3 comprises 13 residues. Germline CDR1 reads MNHEY; CDR2 reads SVGAGI. Written as DNA, the CDR3 is TGTGCCAGCAGTTACCGGACAGCCTACGAGCAGTACTTC. Protein sequence: CASSYRTAYEQYF.

This clonotype was detected only a few times. The chain has TRBV6-5 and TRBJ2-1, with TRBD2 matching 10 bases. Trimming removed 5 bases from V and 7 bases from J; junction bases left unmatched: 8. Looked up from germline, CDR1 is MNHEY and CDR2 is SVGAGI. This CDR3 comprises 15 residues. In DNA, the CDR3 is TGTGCCAGCAGTACTAGCGGGGAGGGGGGTAATGAGCAGTTCTTC. Translation: CASSTSGEGGNEQFF.

Concerning this clonotype: An end of the junction does not agree with germline; a read error may underlie this. V and J are TRBV7-7 and TRBJ2-7; 8 bases are a match to TRBD1. CDR3 length: 14 amino acids. Germline loops: CDR1 SSHAT, CDR2 FNYEAQ (reference sequence). The CDR3 is CASSPGQDIYEQYF. CDR3 sequence (DNA): TGTGCTAGCAGCCCGGGACAGGACATCTACGAGCAGTACTTC.

This chain joins TRBV18 and TRBJ2-1; 7 nucleotides align to TRBD2. J lost 0 bases, V lost 3 bases, and 5 bases had no gene match. The CDR3 spans 16 residues. CDR1 and CDR2 from the germline V gene are KGHSH and LQKENI. The CDR3: CASSPFASGSYNEQFF. CDR3 sequence (DNA): TGTGCCAGCTCACCCTTTGCTAGCGGCTCCTACAATGAGCAGTTCTTC.

This chain uses TRBV30 with TRBJ2-2; D unclear. Germline CDR1 reads GTSNPN; CDR2 reads SVGIG (reference sequence). There are 15 residues in the CDR3. V gave up 0 bases and J gave up 7 bases, with 15 bases separating them. The DNA of the CDR3 is TGTGCCTGGAGTGTCTCTATCGAACAATTCGGGGAGCTGTTTTTT. This gives the protein CAWSVSIEQFGELFF.